These T cell receptor beta chains were read from a single sample in a study of cytomegalovirus exposure and HLA in healthy donors. Repertoires were generated with immunoSEQ multiplex PCR, while TCRdb's copy carries only in-frame clones and drops some. The data show over 95,000 clones, with 76% seen just once and more than 10% held by the top ten. The specimen was PBMCs. Source of these receptors: a woman aged 35 to 49 in good health and CMV-seropositive. Each CDR3 is given without its conserved first and last residue. Clone size appears in some rows only: once, few, many, or a class for an expanded clone.

>TRBV7-6|few
ASSPTSSGVY
>TRBV10-1|once
ASSEGQDPDTQY
>TRBV7-3|NA
ASSSGQGNYGYT
>TRBV7-9|NA
ASSWTGNTEAF
>TRBV6-1|NA
ASSEGYRTSYNEQF
>TRBV7-9|few
ASSLTGEDGYT
>TRBV5-1|once
ASSLGQVPEAPLH
>TRBV19|few
ASTRPGAGYNEQF
>TRBV5-6|few
ASIRQSPPSGNTIY
>TRBV5-1|NA
ASREGLAVYEQY
>TRBV19|NA
ASRRTGATNEKLF
>TRBV7-2|NA
ASSLFQSGQGGYGYT
>TRBV6-5|once
ASSYSTAMNTEAF
>TRBV12-5|NA
ASRRAGGSYEQY
>TRBV4-2|NA
ASSRSMGQGANEAF
>TRBV7-9|NA
ASSLWAGGLGKNIQY
>TRBV2|NA
ASRTEGDEKLF
>TRBV6-1|NA
ASSADDYIYNEQF